This note documents a single T cell receptor beta chain sequence. Sequenced by immunoSEQ multiplex PCR; TCRdb stores in-frame clones only, minus some. This sample has some 450,000 clones, with about 91% found just once. V trimming: 1 base; J trimming: 7 bases; junction bases outside the gene matches: 9. The CDR3 sequence is 15 residues long. Germline values: CDR1 SGHRS, CDR2 YFSETQ. These data come from a study of blood T cell repertoires in COVID-19. The chain links TRBV5-1 to TRBJ2-7; 9 bases match TRBD1. This TCR came from a woman aged 50 to 60 with COVID-19, enrolled during active disease. Sequencing was performed on peripheral blood. CDR3 nucleotides: TGCGCCAGCAGCTTGATGGGGACAGGGAGGTATGAGCAGTACTTC. It yields the protein CASSLMGTGRYEQYF. Using reference TRBV5-1 and TRBJ2-7 for the parts outside the CDR3, the full variable domain is KAGVTQTPRYLIKTRGQQVTLSCSPISGHRSVSWYQQTPGQGLQFLFEYFSETQRNKGNFPGRFSGRQFSNSRSEMNVSTLELGDSALYLCASSLMGTGRYEQYFGPGTRLTVT.